These 27 T cell receptor beta chains originate from one sample sequenced in a study of monozygotic twins with inflammatory bowel disease. TCRdb reprocessed the 5' RACE reads, with one entry per CDR3 protein and no DNA. The sample data list approximately 420,000 distinct CDR3 sequences. Sequencing used blood. These receptor sequences come from a human donor with ulcerative colitis or Crohn's disease, or a healthy co-twin of an affected twin (not recorded which).

The V and J genes are TRBV12-5 and TRBJ2-1; the D gene TCRdb calls, TRBD1, cannot be checked with no DNA. The CDR3 is 16 amino acids. Germline lookup yields CDR1 LGHNT and CDR2 FRNRAP. CDR3 amino acids: CASAFVIGPRDNEQFF.

The rearrangement joins TRBV27 to TRBJ2-1; there is no DNA to check the TCRdb D call of TRBD2. The germline V gene has CDR1 MNHEY and CDR2 SMNVEV (reference sequence). This CDR3 is 15 amino acids long. The CDR3 here is CASSLGLGRDNEQFF.

The chain joins TRBV20-1 to TRBJ1-2; TCRdb's assignment of TRBD1 cannot be checked, as there is no DNA. Germline CDR1 reads DFQATT; CDR2 reads SNEGSKA (reference sequence). There are 12 residues in the CDR3. CDR3 in amino acids: CSARDSPGATSF.

This sequence joins TRBV20-1 and TRBJ2-7; there is no DNA to check the TCRdb D call of TRBD1. The CDR3 length is 14 residues. Germline CDR1 and CDR2: DFQATT and SNEGSKA (reference sequence). The CDR3 here is CSARPDRGRIEQYF.

The V gene is TRBV20-1, the J gene TRBJ2-7; without DNA, the TCRdb call of TRBD1 cannot be checked. Germline V lookup: CDR1 DFQATT, CDR2 SNEGSKA (reference sequence). The CDR3 is 14 residues long. The CDR3 spells CSARGGQYSYEQYF.

The chain links TRBV7-2 to TRBJ2-1; TCRdb returns TRBD1, unconfirmable since there is no DNA. The CDR3 loop spans 16 amino acids. The germline gives CDR1 SGHTA, CDR2 FQGNSA. CDR3 region: CASSSGTGGSYNEQFF.

This chain joins TRBV4-3 and TRBJ1-5; the D gene TCRdb calls, TRBD1, cannot be checked with no DNA. Per the germline V gene, CDR1 is LGHNA and CDR2 is YSLEER. CDR3 length equals 15 residues. This CDR3 reads CASSQVSGSNQPQHF.

The CDR3 is CASNPGTRDGYTF. The chain carries TRBV6-2 or TRBV6-3 and TRBJ1-2; the D call from TCRdb, TRBD1, cannot be confirmed without DNA. Looked up from germline, CDR1 is MNHEY and CDR2 is SVGEGT. The CDR3 totals 13 residues.

The chain is built from TRBV12-3 or TRBV12-4 and TRBJ1-2. The CDR3 contains 18 residues. Here the CDR3 reads CASSLSGRGLQSNYGYTF.

The chain uses TRBV27 and TRBJ2-1. CDR3 length: 15 residues. Looked up from germline, CDR1 is MNHEY and CDR2 is SMNVEV (reference sequence). The CDR3 region is CASSPIRGYYNEQFF.

The rearrangement joins TRBV30 to TRBJ1-2. CDR3 size: 12 residues. CDR1 GTSNPN and CDR2 SVGIG come from the germline V gene (reference sequence). The CDR3 is CAWSMGGGGYTF.

The chain is built from TRBV12-3 or TRBV12-4 and TRBJ1-2. The length of the CDR3 is 14 residues. The CDR3 protein is CASSLDLGGYGYTF.

The J gene is TRBJ1-1, the V gene TRBV4-2. CDR1 is LGHNA and CDR2 is YNFKEQ in the germline V gene. The CDR3 length is 14 residues. CDR3 residues: CASSQDHAGAEAFF.

The chain couples TRBV4-3 to TRBJ2-1; TCRdb's assignment of TRBD2 cannot be checked, as there is no DNA. The germline V gene has CDR1 LGHNA and CDR2 YSLEER. The CDR3 has 16 residues. This chain's CDR3 is CASSQGGLAGRHEQFF.

The V and J genes are TRBV27 and TRBJ2-2. CDR3 length equals 14 residues. The germline V gene has CDR1 MNHEY and CDR2 SMNVEV (reference sequence). CDR3: CASSLSSGSGELFF.

The chain carries TRBV15 and TRBJ2-7. The CDR3 is 13 residues long. Germline CDR1 reads LNHNV; CDR2 reads YYDKDF (reference sequence). CDR3: CATSPKRVGEQYF.

V gene TRBV5-1 combines with J gene TRBJ2-7; without DNA, the TCRdb call of TRBD1 cannot be checked. This CDR3 comprises 15 residues. The V gene's germline CDR1 is SGHRS and CDR2 YFSETQ. This chain's CDR3 is CASSFETGAYYEQYF.

The chain recombines TRBV4-3 with TRBJ1-1; without DNA, the TCRdb call of TRBD1 cannot be checked. CDR3 length equals 14 residues. Germline lookup yields CDR1 LGHNA and CDR2 YSLEER. CDR3 sequence: CASSQDWDRGRAFF.

The chain links TRBV27 to TRBJ2-2; TCRdb's assignment of TRBD1 cannot be checked, as there is no DNA. This CDR3 comprises 19 residues. Germline CDR1 reads MNHEY; CDR2 reads SMNVEV (reference sequence). CDR3 amino acids: CASSPPGQGERPNTGELFF.

The chain joins TRBV5-4 to TRBJ2-2; TCRdb designates TRBD2, a call that cannot be tested without DNA. The germline gives CDR1 SGHNT, CDR2 YYREEE (reference sequence). The CDR3 runs to 17 residues. The chain's CDR3 is CASSLTSGRASTGELFF.

The J gene is TRBJ2-2, the V gene TRBV4-1; with no DNA, the TCRdb D assignment of TRBD1 cannot be verified. The CDR3 consists of 14 residues. Germline V gives CDR1 MGHRA, CDR2 YSYEKL. CDR3 residues: CASTGQGDTGELFF.

The chain couples TRBV5-1 to TRBJ1-2; the D call of TRBD1 rests on TCRdb alone, since no DNA is present to check it. This CDR3 spans 14 amino acids. The germline CDR1 and CDR2 sequences are SGHRS and YFSETQ. CDR3 loop: CASSPGQPNYGYTF.

The chain couples TRBV3-1 to TRBJ1-4. In germline, CDR1 is LGHDT, CDR2 YNNKEL (reference sequence). The CDR3 is 14 amino acids. The CDR3 region is CASRPGGKGEKLFF.

This sequence joins TRBV12-3 or TRBV12-4 and TRBJ2-1. The CDR3 consists of 12 residues. CDR3 loop: CASRPRLNEQFF.

The chain uses TRBV5-1 and TRBJ2-1; TCRdb picks TRBD1, but there is no DNA to check that call. Germline V gene lookup returns CDR1 SGHRS and CDR2 YFSETQ. The CDR3 is 13 residues long. CDR3 in amino acids: CASSLQGGDEQFF. Drawing the rest from reference TRBV5-1 and TRBJ2-1, the complete variable domain is KAGVTQTPRYLIKTRGQQVTLSCSPISGHRSVSWYQQTPGQGLQFLFEYFSETQRNKGNFPGRFSGRQFSNSRSEMNVSTLELGDSALYLCASSLQGGDEQFFGPGTRLTVL.

The J gene is TRBJ2-1, the V gene TRBV11-3. The CDR3 has 14 amino acids. Germline CDR1 and CDR2: SGHNT and YENEEA. CDR3 loop: CASSLDQWYNEQFF.

This sequence joins TRBV5-1 and TRBJ1-2; TCRdb's D call, TRBD1, is unchecked because there is no DNA. CDR3 length: 16 amino acids. CDR1 and CDR2 (germline): SGHRS, YFSETQ. The CDR3 loop reads CASSLLPTGANYGYTF.